These 9 T cell receptor beta chains came from one sample sequenced in a study of CD8 T cells in Susac syndrome. With random hexamers, reverse transcription was performed on about 0.5 to 1 ug of RNA. TCRdb reprocessed the immunoSEQ multiplex PCR reads with MiXCR, giving one entry per CDR3 protein. The repertoire includes 120,000 to 150,000 distinct CDR3 sequences, around 95% of them detected once, and over 0.075% sits in the top ten. The sequenced sample consisted of CD4+ T cells from PBMCs. The receptors come from a human donor with Susac syndrome.

The V call is TRBV2, the J call TRBJ1-4; no firm D call. The germline gives CDR1 SNHLY, CDR2 FYNNEI. V was shortened by 7 bases and J by 3 bases, with 15 bases between the two germline ends. CDR3 length: 15 residues. In DNA form, the CDR3 reads TGTGCCAGCATCCTTTCCCGGGAGGCTAATGAAAAACTGTTTTTT. It specifies CASILSREANEKLFF.

This chain links TRBV15 with TRBJ2-1, with TRBD2 identical over 10 bases. Trimming cost V 3 bases and J 4 bases; bases outside gene matches: 6. CDR3 length: 16 amino acids. Germline V CDR1 and CDR2: LNHNV, YYDKDF (reference sequence). This CDR3 is CATSSHSSGSYNEQFF. DNA for the CDR3: TGTGCCACCAGCAGCCATTCTAGCGGGAGTTACAATGAGCAGTTCTTC. The full variable domain, with the rest looked up from reference TRBV15 and TRBJ2-1, is DAMVIQNPRYQVTQFGKPVTLSCSQTLNHNVMYWYQQKSSQAPKLLFHYYDKDFNNEADTPDNFQSRRPNTSFCFLDIRSPGLGDTAMYLCATSSHSSGSYNEQFFGPGTRLTVL.

The rearrangement uses TRBV6-6 and TRBJ2-3; the D gene could be TRBD1 or TRBD2 (5 bases each). This CDR3 is built from 15 residues. V was clipped by 7 bases and J by 1 base, with 15 bases between them. Germline CDR1 reads MNHNY; CDR2 reads SVGAGI (reference sequence). CDR3 nucleotides: TGTGCCAGCAACGGCAGGGACGTAGGCACAGATACGCAGTATTTT. This codes for CASNGRDVGTDTQYF.

The chain couples TRBV20-1 to TRBJ2-1, with 11 nucleotides matching TRBD2. V dropped 1 base and J dropped 3; count of bases not matched to a gene: 5. The V gene's germline CDR1 is DFQATT and CDR2 SNEGSKA (reference sequence). This CDR3 spans 16 amino acids. CDR3: CSARGTGTSGYNEQFF. In DNA, the CDR3 is TGCAGTGCTAGAGGGACCGGGACTAGCGGCTACAATGAGCAGTTCTTC.

This chain uses TRBV5-1 with TRBJ2-2; D is uncertain. CDR3 length equals 16 residues. Trimming shortened V by 4 bases and J by 0 bases, and 13 bases separated the two germline ends. Per the germline V gene, CDR1 is SGHRS and CDR2 is YFSETQ. The DNA of the CDR3 is TGCGCCAGCAGCCTTGCAGGCGGATCGAACACCGGGGAGCTGTTTTTT. Translation gives CASSLAGGSNTGELFF.

This CDR3 reads CASSPGTSGGRVYEQYF. DNA of the CDR3: TGCGCCAGCAGCCCAGGGACTAGCGGGGGCAGAGTATACGAGCAGTACTTC. The chain combines TRBV5-1 with TRBJ2-7; 14 nucleotides match TRBD2. CDR1 is SGHRS and CDR2 is YFSETQ in the germline V gene. The CDR3 is 17 residues long. The ends lost 4 bases at V and 4 bases at J; junction bases unmatched: 10.

V is TRBV20-1 and J is TRBJ2-3; D gene uncertain. V dropped 6 bases and J dropped 4 bases, with 8 bases sitting between them. The CDR3 length is 11 residues. Germline V lookup: CDR1 DFQATT, CDR2 SNEGSKA (reference sequence). Here the CDR3 reads CSARWADTQYF. The CDR3 coding sequence is TGCAGTGCCAGATGGGCAGATACGCAGTATTTT.

The rearrangement uses TRBV29-1 and TRBJ1-1; TRBD1 matches 9 bases. From germline, CDR1 is SQVTM and CDR2 ANQGSEA. V was pared by 2 bases and J by 6 bases, with 4 bases of the junction left unmatched. The CDR3 is made up of 13 amino acids. CDR3 sequence reads: CSVELGTGSEAFF. The CDR3, as DNA: TGCAGCGTTGAACTCGGGACAGGGTCTGAAGCTTTCTTT.

This clonotype was seen only a few times. The chain joins TRBV20-1 to TRBJ1-5; TRBD1 aligns across 10 bases. Germline loops: CDR1 DFQATT, CDR2 SNEGSKA (reference sequence). The CDR3 is 13 residues long. J lost 7 bases, V lost 5 bases, and 5 bases had no gene match. Written as DNA, the CDR3 is TGCAGTGCTCGGGGACAGGGGCGCCAGCCCCAGCATTTT. Protein product: CSARGQGRQPQHF.